This T cell receptor (beta chain) appears in the sequencing data of a study of blood T cell repertoires in COVID-19. Study-level information: Sites across the United States, Italy and Spain contributed samples from acute and convalescent COVID-19. PBMCs, B-cell-depleted T cells, or T cells provided the cDNA or gDNA that made up the material.

CDR3 length equals 14 residues. Trimming took off 3 bases at V and 2 bases at J, with 11 bases between the two ends. CDR1 is MDHEN and CDR2 is SYDVKM in the germline V gene. Per the original methods: The authors estimated nucleated cell counts from reference gene primer amplification. Data came from immunoSEQ multiplex PCR; TCRdb stores just in-frame clones and leaves some out. V and J calls and clone size are copied from that table; D and trimming were computed from the DNA. This sample has around 140,000 clones, with approximately 88% found just once. The chain carries TRBV28 and TRBJ2-7, with D maybe TRBD1 (5 bases). This clonotype was obtained from an older man with active COVID-19. Sequenced material: peripheral blood. For the CDR3, the DNA is TGTGCCAGCAGTTTGACAGTAGTTCCCTACGAGCAGTACTTC. Amino acids: CASSLTVVPYEQYF.